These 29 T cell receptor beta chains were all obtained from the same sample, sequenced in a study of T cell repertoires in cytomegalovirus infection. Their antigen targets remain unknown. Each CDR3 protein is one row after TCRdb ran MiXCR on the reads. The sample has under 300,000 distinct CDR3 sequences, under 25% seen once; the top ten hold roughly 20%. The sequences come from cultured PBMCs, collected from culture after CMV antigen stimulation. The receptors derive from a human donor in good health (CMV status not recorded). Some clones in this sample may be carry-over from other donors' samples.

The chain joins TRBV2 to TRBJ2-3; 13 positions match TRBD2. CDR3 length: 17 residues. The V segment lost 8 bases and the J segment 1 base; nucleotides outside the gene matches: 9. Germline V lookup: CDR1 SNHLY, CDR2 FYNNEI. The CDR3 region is CASCLGLAGAGTDTQYF. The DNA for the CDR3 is TGTGCCAGCTGCCTTGGACTAGCGGGAGCCGGCACAGATACGCAGTATTTT.

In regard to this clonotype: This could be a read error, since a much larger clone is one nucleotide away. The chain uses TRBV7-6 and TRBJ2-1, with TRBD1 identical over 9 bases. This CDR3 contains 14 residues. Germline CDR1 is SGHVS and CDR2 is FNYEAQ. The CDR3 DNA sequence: TGTGCCAACAGCTTAGCCGGGACAGGGAGTGAGCAGTTCTTC. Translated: CANSLAGTGSEQFF.

DNA of the CDR3: TGTGCCAGCAGGATGAGCAGGAAGCCCTGGGAGACCCAGTACTTC. It yields the protein CASRMSRKPWETQYF. The V and J genes are TRBV12-3 or TRBV12-4 and TRBJ2-5, with D unresolved. V was cut by 6 bases and J by 5 bases, with 19 bases left in between. This CDR3 is 15 amino acids long.

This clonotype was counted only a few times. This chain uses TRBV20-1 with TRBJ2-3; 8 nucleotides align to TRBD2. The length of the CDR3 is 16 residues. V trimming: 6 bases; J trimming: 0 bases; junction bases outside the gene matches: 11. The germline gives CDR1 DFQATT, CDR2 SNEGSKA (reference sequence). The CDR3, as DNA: TGCAGTGCCCGGACTAGCCTGACCCTTAGCACAGATACGCAGTATTTT. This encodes CSARTSLTLSTDTQYF.

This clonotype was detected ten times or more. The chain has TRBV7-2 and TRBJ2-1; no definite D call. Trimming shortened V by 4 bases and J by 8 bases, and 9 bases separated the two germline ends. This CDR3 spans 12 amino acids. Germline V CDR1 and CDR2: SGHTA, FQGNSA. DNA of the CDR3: TGTGCCAGCAGCTCCGACTCGGATGAGCAGTTCTTC. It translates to CASSSDSDEQFF.

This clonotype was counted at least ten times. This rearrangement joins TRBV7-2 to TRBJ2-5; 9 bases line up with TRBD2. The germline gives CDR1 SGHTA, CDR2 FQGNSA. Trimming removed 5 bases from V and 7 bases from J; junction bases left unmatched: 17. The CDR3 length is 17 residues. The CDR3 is CASSPGRLAGNVGTQYF. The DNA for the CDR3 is TGTGCCAGCAGCCCGGGTCGGCTAGCGGGAAATGTAGGGACCCAGTACTTC.

The CDR3 DNA reads TGTGCCAGCAGTGCCGGGGTCGGCTCCTACGAGCAGTACTTC. It translates to CASSAGVGSYEQYF. This chain connects TRBV2 to TRBJ2-7, with D perhaps TRBD2 (5 bases). The germline gives CDR1 SNHLY, CDR2 FYNNEI. Trimming took 4 bases from V and 0 from J, leaving 10 bases between them. The CDR3 covers 14 residues.

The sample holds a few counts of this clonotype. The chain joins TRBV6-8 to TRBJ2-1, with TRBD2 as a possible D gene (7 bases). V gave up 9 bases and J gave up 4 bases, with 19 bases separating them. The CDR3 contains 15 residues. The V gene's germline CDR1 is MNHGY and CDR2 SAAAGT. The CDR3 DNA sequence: TGTGCCAGTTCCCCTAGCGGACAGTCGTACAATGAGCAGTTCTTC. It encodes CASSPSGQSYNEQFF.

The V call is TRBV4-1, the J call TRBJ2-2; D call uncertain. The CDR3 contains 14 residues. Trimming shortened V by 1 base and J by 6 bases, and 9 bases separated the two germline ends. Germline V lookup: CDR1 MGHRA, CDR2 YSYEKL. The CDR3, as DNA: TGCGCCAGCAGCCAAGGTCGTCCGGCCGGGGAGCTGTTTTTT. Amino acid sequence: CASSQGRPAGELFF.

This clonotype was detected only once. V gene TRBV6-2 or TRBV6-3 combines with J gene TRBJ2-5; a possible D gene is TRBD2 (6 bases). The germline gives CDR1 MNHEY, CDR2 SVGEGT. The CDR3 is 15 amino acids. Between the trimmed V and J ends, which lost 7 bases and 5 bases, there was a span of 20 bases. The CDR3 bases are TGTGCCAGCACCTCGGGAGAGGGTACCTGGGAGACCCAGTACTTC. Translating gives CASTSGEGTWETQYF.

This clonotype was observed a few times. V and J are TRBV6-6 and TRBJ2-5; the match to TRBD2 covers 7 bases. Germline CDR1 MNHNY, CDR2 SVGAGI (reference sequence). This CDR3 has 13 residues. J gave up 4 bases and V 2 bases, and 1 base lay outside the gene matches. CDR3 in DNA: TGTGCCAGCAGTTACGGCGGGAGAGAGACCCAGTACTTC. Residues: CASSYGGRETQYF.

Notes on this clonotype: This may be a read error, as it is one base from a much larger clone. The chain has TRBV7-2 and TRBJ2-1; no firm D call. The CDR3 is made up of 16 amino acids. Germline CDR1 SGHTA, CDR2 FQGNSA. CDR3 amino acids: CASNIGARFGDNAQFF. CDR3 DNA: TGTGCCAGCAATATAGGAGCAAGATTTGGTGACAATGCGCAGTTCTTC.

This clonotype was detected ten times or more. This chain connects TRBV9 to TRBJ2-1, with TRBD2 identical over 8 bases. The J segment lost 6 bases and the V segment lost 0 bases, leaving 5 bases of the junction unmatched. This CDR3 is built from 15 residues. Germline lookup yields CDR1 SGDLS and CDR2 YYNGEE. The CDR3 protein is CASSVVAGNVNEQFF. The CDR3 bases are TGTGCCAGCAGCGTAGTAGCGGGAAATGTCAATGAGCAGTTCTTC.

CDR3: CASSLVYQQPQHF. The CDR3 coding sequence is TGTGCCAGCAGCTTAGTATATCAGCAGCCCCAGCATTTT. The chain couples TRBV7-2 to TRBJ1-5; no clear D. V lost 1 base, J lost 7 bases, and 8 bases lay in between. The V gene's germline CDR1 is SGHTA and CDR2 FQGNSA. The CDR3 spans 13 residues.

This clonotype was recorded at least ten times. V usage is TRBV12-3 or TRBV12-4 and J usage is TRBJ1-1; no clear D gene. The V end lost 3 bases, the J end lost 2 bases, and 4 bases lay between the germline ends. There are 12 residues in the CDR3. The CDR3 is CASSLPNTEAFF. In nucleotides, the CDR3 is TGTGCCAGCAGTTTGCCTAACACTGAAGCTTTCTTT.

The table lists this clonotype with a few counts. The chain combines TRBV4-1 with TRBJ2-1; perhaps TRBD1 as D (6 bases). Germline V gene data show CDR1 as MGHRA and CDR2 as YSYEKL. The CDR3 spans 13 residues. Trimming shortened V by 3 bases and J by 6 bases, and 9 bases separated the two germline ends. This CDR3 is CASSQTDSNEQFF. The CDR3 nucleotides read TGCGCCAGCAGCCAGACGGACAGCAATGAGCAGTTCTTC.

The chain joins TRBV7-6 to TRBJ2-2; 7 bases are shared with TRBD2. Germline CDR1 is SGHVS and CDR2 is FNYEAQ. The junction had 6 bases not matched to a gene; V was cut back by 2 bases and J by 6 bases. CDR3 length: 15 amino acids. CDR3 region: CASSLRRETSGELFF. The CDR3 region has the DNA TGTGCCAGCAGCTTAAGGCGGGAGACCTCCGGGGAGCTGTTTTTT.

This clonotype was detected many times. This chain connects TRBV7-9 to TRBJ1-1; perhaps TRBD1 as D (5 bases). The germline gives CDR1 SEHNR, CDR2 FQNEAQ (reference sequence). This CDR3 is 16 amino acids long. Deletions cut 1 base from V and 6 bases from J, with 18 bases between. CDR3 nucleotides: TGTGCCAGCAGCTTAGTTCGGGGGGATGGGAAGGCTGAAGCTTTCTTT. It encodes CASSLVRGDGKAEAFF.

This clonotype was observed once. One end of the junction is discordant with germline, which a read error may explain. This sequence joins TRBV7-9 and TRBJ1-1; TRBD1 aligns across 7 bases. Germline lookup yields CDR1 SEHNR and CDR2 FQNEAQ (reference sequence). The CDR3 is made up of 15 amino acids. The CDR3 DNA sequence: TGTGCCAGCAGCTCCGCCGGACAGGCGAACCCTGAAGCTTTCTTT. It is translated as CASSSAGQANPEAFF.

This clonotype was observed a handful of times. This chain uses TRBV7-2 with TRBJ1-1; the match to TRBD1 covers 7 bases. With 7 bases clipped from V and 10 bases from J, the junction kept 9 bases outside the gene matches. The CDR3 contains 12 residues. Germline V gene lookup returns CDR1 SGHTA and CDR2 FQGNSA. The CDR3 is CASTLTGAVAFF. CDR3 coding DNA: TGTGCCAGCACCCTAACAGGGGCAGTAGCTTTCTTT.

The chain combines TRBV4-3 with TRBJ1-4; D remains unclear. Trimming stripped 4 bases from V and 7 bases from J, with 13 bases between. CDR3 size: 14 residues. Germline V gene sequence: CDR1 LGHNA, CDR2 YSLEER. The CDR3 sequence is CASSPPGVSEKLFF. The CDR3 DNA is TGCGCCAGCAGCCCCCCCGGGGTATCTGAAAAACTGTTTTTT.

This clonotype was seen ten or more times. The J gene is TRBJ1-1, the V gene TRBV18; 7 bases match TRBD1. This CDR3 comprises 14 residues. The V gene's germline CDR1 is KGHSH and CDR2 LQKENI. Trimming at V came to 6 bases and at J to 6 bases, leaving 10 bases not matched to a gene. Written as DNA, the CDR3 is TGTGCCAGCTCCCAAGTGGGCAGGGGGTCTGAAGCTTTCTTT. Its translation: CASSQVGRGSEAFF.

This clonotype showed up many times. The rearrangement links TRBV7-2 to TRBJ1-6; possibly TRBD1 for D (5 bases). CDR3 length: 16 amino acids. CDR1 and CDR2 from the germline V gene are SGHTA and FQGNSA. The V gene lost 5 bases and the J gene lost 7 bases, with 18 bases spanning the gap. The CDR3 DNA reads TGTGCCAGCAGCACTCTACCTCGACAGACAAATTCACCCCTCCACTTT. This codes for CASSTLPRQTNSPLHF. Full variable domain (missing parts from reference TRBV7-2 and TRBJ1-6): GAGVSQSPSNKVTEKGKDVELRCDPISGHTALYWYRQSLGQGLEFLIYFQGNSAPDKSGLPSDRFSAERTGGSVSTLTIQRTQQEDSAVYLCASSTLPRQTNSPLHFGNGTRLTVT.

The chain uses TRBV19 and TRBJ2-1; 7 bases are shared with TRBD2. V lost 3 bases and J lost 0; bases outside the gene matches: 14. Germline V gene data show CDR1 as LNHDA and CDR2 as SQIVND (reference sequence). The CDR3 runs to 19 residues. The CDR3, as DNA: TGTGCCAGTAGTATTATTTTCCGGGGTAGCGGGCACTCCTACAATGAGCAGTTCTTC. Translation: CASSIIFRGSGHSYNEQFF.

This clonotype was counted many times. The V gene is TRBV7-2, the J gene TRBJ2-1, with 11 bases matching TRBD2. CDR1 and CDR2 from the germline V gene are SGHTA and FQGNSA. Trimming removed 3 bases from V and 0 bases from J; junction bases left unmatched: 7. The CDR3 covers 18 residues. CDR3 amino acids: CASSFRGLAEPSYNEQFF. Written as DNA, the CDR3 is TGTGCCAGCAGCTTCCGGGGACTAGCGGAGCCCTCCTACAATGAGCAGTTCTTC. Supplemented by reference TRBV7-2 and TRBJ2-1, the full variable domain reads GAGVSQSPSNKVTEKGKDVELRCDPISGHTALYWYRQSLGQGLEFLIYFQGNSAPDKSGLPSDRFSAERTGGSVSTLTIQRTQQEDSAVYLCASSFRGLAEPSYNEQFFGPGTRLTVL.

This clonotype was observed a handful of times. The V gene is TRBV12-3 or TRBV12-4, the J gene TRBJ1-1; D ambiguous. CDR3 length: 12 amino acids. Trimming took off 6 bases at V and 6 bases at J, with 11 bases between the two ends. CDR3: CASSLTQAEAFF. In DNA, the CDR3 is TGTGCCAGCAGCCTCACCCAGGCTGAAGCTTTCTTT.

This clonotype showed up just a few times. DNA for the CDR3: TGTGCCAGCAGCCCTCGGCGGGGCTACAATGAGCAGTTCTTC. It yields the protein CASSPRRGYNEQFF. The chain carries TRBV5-6 and TRBJ2-1, with D perhaps TRBD2 (6 bases). This CDR3 spans 14 amino acids. Germline assignment: CDR1 SGHDT and CDR2 YYEEEE. V was shortened by 4 bases and J by 3 bases, with 11 bases between the two germline ends. Variable domain in full (rest from reference TRBV5-6 and TRBJ2-1): DAGVTQSPTHLIKTRGQQVTLRCSPKSGHDTVSWYQQALGQGPQFIFQYYEEEERQRGNFPDRFSGHQFPNYSSELNVNALLLGDSALYLCASSPRRGYNEQFFGPGTRLTVL.

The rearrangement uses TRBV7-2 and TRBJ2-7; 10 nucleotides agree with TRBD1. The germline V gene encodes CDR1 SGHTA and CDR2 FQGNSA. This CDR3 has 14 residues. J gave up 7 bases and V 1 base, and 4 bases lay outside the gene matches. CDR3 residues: CASSLGQGAGEQYF. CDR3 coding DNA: TGTGCCAGCAGCTTAGGACAGGGGGCGGGGGAGCAGTACTTC. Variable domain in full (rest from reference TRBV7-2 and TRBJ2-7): GAGVSQSPSNKVTEKGKDVELRCDPISGHTALYWYRQSLGQGLEFLIYFQGNSAPDKSGLPSDRFSAERTGGSVSTLTIQRTQQEDSAVYLCASSLGQGAGEQYFGPGTRLTVT.

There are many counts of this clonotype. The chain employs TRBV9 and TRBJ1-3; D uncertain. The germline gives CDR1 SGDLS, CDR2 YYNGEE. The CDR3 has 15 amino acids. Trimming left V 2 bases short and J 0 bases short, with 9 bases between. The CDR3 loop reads CASSVDGSSGNTIYF. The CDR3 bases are TGTGCCAGCAGCGTTGATGGGAGCTCTGGAAACACCATATATTTT. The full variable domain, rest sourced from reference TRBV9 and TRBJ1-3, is DSGVTQTPKHLITATGQRVTLRCSPRSGDLSVYWYQQSLDQGLQFLIQYYNGEERAKGNILERFSAQQFPDLHSELNLSSLELGDSALYFCASSVDGSSGNTIYFGEGSWLTVV.